The 24 T cell receptor beta chains reported below all come from one sample, sequenced in a study of T cell clonotyping in hematopoietic cell transplantation. Clones were sequenced by immunoSEQ multiplex PCR, and TCRdb holds only the in-frame ones, with some missing. The table includes fewer than 8,000 clones, about 97% detected once. The time point here: recipient sample about 28 days before transplant, after cytoreduction. The material sequenced was peripheral blood mononuclear cells, taken before stem cell transplant. The receptors here all came from a man aged 70 or older with acute myeloid leukemia. Some clones in this sample may be carry-over from other donors' samples.

The chain combines TRBV30 with TRBJ1-2, with 8 bases aligning to TRBD1. The CDR3 length is 17 residues. V trimming: 5 bases; J trimming: 7 bases; junction bases outside the gene matches: 21. Germline assignment: CDR1 GTSNPN and CDR2 SVGIG (reference sequence). As DNA, the CDR3 is TGTGCCTGGGCGGGAGTTGGGGACAGGAGATTGACGGGTGGCTACACCTTC. This translates into CAWAGVGDRRLTGGYTF.

The chain is built from TRBV5-4 and TRBJ1-2; TRBD1 might be the D (5 bases). From germline, CDR1 is SGHNT and CDR2 YYREEE (reference sequence). The V and J ends lost 0 bases and 8 bases respectively, with 17 bases between them. CDR3 length equals 15 residues. CDR3 in amino acids: CASSLASWQGGGYTF. The CDR3, as DNA: TGTGCCAGCAGCTTGGCTTCGTGGCAGGGCGGGGGCTACACCTTC.

The chain couples TRBV19 to TRBJ1-1; maybe TRBD1 (6 bases). This CDR3 has 13 residues. The ends were cut back, 9 bases at V and 0 bases at J, with 11 bases in the middle. CDR1 and CDR2 (germline): LNHDA, SQIVND (reference sequence). The CDR3 nucleotides are TGTGCCAGCTCACAGGGCTTGAACACTGAAGCTTTCTTT. Translation gives CASSQGLNTEAFF.

The J gene is TRBJ1-2, the V gene TRBV30, with D possibly being TRBD1 (6 bases). Trimming cost V 7 bases and J 11 bases, with 17 bases left between them. Germline V CDR1 and CDR2: GTSNPN, SVGIG (reference sequence). The CDR3 is made up of 11 amino acids. In DNA form, the CDR3 reads TGTGCCTTGACACGGACCGGGACATACACCTTC. It yields the protein CALTRTGTYTF. The full variable domain, rest sourced from reference TRBV30 and TRBJ1-2, is SQTIHQWPATLVQPVGSPLSLECTVEGTSNPNLYWYRQAAGRGLQLLFYSVGIGQISSEVPQNLSASRPQDRQFILSSKKLLLSDSGFYLCALTRTGTYTFGSGTRLTVV.

This chain uses TRBV30 with TRBJ1-1, with 7 bases aligning to TRBD1. CDR1 and CDR2 from the germline V gene are GTSNPN and SVGIG (reference sequence). The CDR3 covers 12 residues. The V gene end was trimmed by 8 bases and the J gene end by 1 base; junction bases not matched to a gene: 4. CDR3 sequence: CAGGQQNTEAFF. DNA of the CDR3: TGTGCCGGGGGACAGCAGAACACTGAAGCTTTCTTT.

This clone was found once. The J gene is TRBJ2-2, the V gene TRBV2; 12 bases fit TRBD2. The V gene's germline CDR1 is SNHLY and CDR2 FYNNEI. The CDR3 contains 17 residues. V shed 7 bases, J shed 1 base, and the junction held 7 bases outside the gene matches. CDR3 residues: CASTDGLAGLNTGELFF. Here the CDR3 DNA reads TGTGCCAGCACCGACGGACTAGCGGGGCTGAACACCGGGGAGCTGTTTTTT.

J is TRBJ2-2 and V is TRBV10-3; 7 bases match TRBD1. J lost 4 bases, V lost 10 bases, and 12 bases had no gene match. This CDR3 region has 15 residues. Germline V gives CDR1 ENHRY, CDR2 SYGVKD. The CDR3 region is CASQAGGRGTGELFF. Written as DNA, the CDR3 is TGTGCCAGCCAAGCAGGGGGACGAGGCACCGGGGAGCTGTTTTTT.

This clone is termed hyperexpanded (1% or more). The rearrangement joins TRBV4-1 to TRBJ2-1; 7 bases are shared with TRBD1. After removal of 0 bases from V and 3 bases from J, the junction contained 5 bases not matched to a gene. Germline values: CDR1 MGHRA, CDR2 YSYEKL. The CDR3 has 16 amino acids. In DNA form, the CDR3 reads TGCGCCAGCAGCCAAGATATCCGGGACAGCTACAATGAGCAGTTCTTC. This codes for CASSQDIRDSYNEQFF.

The chain joins TRBV6-1 to TRBJ2-7; D perhaps matches TRBD1 (5 bases). The germline V gene has CDR1 MNHNS and CDR2 SASEGT. The V and J ends lost 10 bases and 3 bases respectively, with 10 bases between them. The CDR3 runs to 11 residues. The CDR3 nucleotides are TGTGCCACCGACAGCTACTACGAGCAGTACTTC. Translation: CATDSYYEQYF.

V gene TRBV30 combines with J gene TRBJ1-3; D is uncertain. Trimming stripped 0 bases from V and 3 bases from J, with 3 bases between. CDR1 and CDR2 (germline): GTSNPN, SVGIG (reference sequence). The CDR3 extends over 12 amino acids. The CDR3 protein is CAWSVGGNTIYF. In nucleotides, the CDR3 is TGTGCCTGGAGTGTGGGTGGAAACACCATATATTTT.

J is TRBJ2-4 and V is TRBV5-1; the match to TRBD1 covers 8 bases. CDR3 length: 16 amino acids. V lost 4 bases and J lost 2; bases outside the gene matches: 8. Germline lookup yields CDR1 SGHRS and CDR2 YFSETQ. The CDR3 reads CASSRGTGDTKNIQYF. The CDR3 coding sequence is TGCGCCAGCAGCCGCGGGACAGGAGATACCAAAAACATTCAGTACTTC.

This clone was counted a single time. V usage is TRBV11-2 and J usage is TRBJ1-2; D remains ambiguous. Looked up from germline, CDR1 is SGHAT and CDR2 is FQNNGV. Trimming took 2 bases from V and 8 from J, leaving 9 bases between them. The CDR3 consists of 12 residues. The CDR3 loop reads CASSLTSAGYTF. In nucleotides, the CDR3 is TGTGCCAGCAGCTTAACAAGTGCAGGCTACACCTTC.

V is TRBV9 and J is TRBJ2-7, with no clear D. CDR3 length: 12 residues. The ends were cut back, 4 bases at V and 4 bases at J, with 9 bases in the middle. Germline V gives CDR1 SGDLS, CDR2 YYNGEE. In DNA form, the CDR3 reads TGTGCCAGCAGCAGAGTGGATTACGAGCAGTACTTC. Translating gives CASSRVDYEQYF.

In this sample, this clone turned up once. The chain uses TRBV7-5 and TRBJ2-3; TRBD1 reflects the table's D call only, with no check against the DNA. TRBV7-5 is reported as a pseudogene. This CDR3 comprises 18 residues. The CDR3 loop reads CARSSRPNPGQGTDTQYF. DNA of the CDR3: TGTGCCAGAAGCTCTAGGCCTAATCCGGGACAGGGAACAGATACGCAGTATTTT.

In this sample, this clone turned up once. V is TRBV25-1 and J is TRBJ1-2; maybe TRBD1 (5 bases). CDR3 length: 13 residues. Germline V CDR1 and CDR2: MGHDK, SYGVNS. V was clipped by 3 bases and J by 3 bases, with 8 bases between them. Written as DNA, the CDR3 is TGTGCCAGCAGTGACCGGGGGGACTATGGCTACACCTTC. Translating gives CASSDRGDYGYTF.

The genes are TRBV5-6 and TRBJ2-4; D gene ambiguous. Deletions cut 1 base from V and 1 base from J, with 21 bases between. The CDR3 totals 19 residues. The germline gives CDR1 SGHDT, CDR2 YYEEEE. The CDR3 spells CASSLLGRPARMAKNIQYF. In DNA, the CDR3 is TGTGCCAGCAGCTTGTTGGGTCGCCCAGCTCGTATGGCCAAAAACATTCAGTACTTC.

The rearrangement uses TRBV19 and TRBJ1-5; D possibly corresponds to TRBD1 (5 bases). The germline V and J ends were trimmed by 3 bases and 7 bases, with 10 bases remaining between them. The CDR3 is 13 amino acids. Germline V gene lookup returns CDR1 LNHDA and CDR2 SQIVND (reference sequence). The CDR3 coding sequence is TGTGCCAGTAGTATTGAGGGGTGGCAGCCCCAGCATTTT. Protein product: CASSIEGWQPQHF.

A single count supports this clone. The chain joins TRBV7-8 to TRBJ2-5; maybe TRBD2 (5 bases). The CDR3 runs 16 residues. Germline loops: CDR1 SGHVS, CDR2 FQNEAQ. Trimming took 4 bases from V and 2 from J, leaving 17 bases between them. The CDR3 loop is CASSSAEGSLQETQYF. CDR3 bases: TGTGCCAGCAGCTCCGCTGAGGGCTCTTTACAAGAGACCCAGTACTTC.

CDR3 nucleotide sequence: TGCAGCGTTGCCCCTGACAGTTCCTACGAGCAGTACTTC. Protein product: CSVAPDSSYEQYF. The chain has TRBV29-1 and TRBJ2-7; D is possibly TRBD1 (5 bases). V was cut by 4 bases and J by 1 base, with 11 bases left in between. Germline CDR1 and CDR2: SQVTM and ANQGSEA. The CDR3 covers 13 residues.

The V and J genes are TRBV19 and TRBJ1-1, with D unclear. The CDR3 sequence is 16 residues long. Trimming cost V 5 bases and J 0 bases, with 16 bases left between them. CDR1 is LNHDA, CDR2 SQIVND, per germline (reference sequence). The CDR3 sequence is CASSLNVGLLNTEAFF. For the CDR3, the DNA is TGTGCCAGTAGTCTGAACGTAGGTCTCCTGAACACTGAAGCTTTCTTT.

The chain uses TRBV7-2 and TRBJ2-7; D might be TRBD2 (5 bases). CDR1 and CDR2 (germline): SGHTA, FQGNSA. Deletions cut 2 bases from V and 4 bases from J, with 12 bases between. There are 14 residues in the CDR3. Here the CDR3 reads CASSLQVEGYEQYF. In DNA form, the CDR3 reads TGTGCCAGCAGCTTACAGGTTGAGGGATACGAGCAGTACTTC.

V is TRBV19 and J is TRBJ2-3, with unresolved D. The CDR3 extends over 13 amino acids. V was trimmed by 6 bases and J by 4 bases, leaving 11 bases between them. CDR1 LNHDA and CDR2 SQIVND come from the germline V gene (reference sequence). This CDR3 reads CASSTQTPDTQYF. The CDR3 bases are TGTGCCAGTAGCACCCAGACGCCAGATACGCAGTATTTT.

This clone was picked up one time. The chain has TRBV5-1 and TRBJ1-5, with D hard to call. Trimming removed 1 base from V and 7 bases from J, with 15 bases in between. The V gene's germline CDR1 is SGHRS and CDR2 YFSETQ. The length of the CDR3 is 15 residues. The CDR3 loop reads CASSLLPGEGQPQHF. The CDR3 DNA reads as TGCGCCAGCAGCTTGTTGCCCGGGGAGGGACAGCCCCAGCATTTT.

The chain carries TRBV4-3 and TRBJ2-6, with a tentative D call TRBD1 (6 bases). V gave up 4 bases and J gave up 2 bases, with 6 bases separating them. The CDR3 is made up of 14 amino acids. Germline V gives CDR1 LGHNA, CDR2 YSLEER. The CDR3 loop reads CASSPGAGANVLTF. In DNA, the CDR3 is TGCGCCAGCAGCCCAGGGGCTGGGGCCAACGTCCTGACTTTC.